Described below is a single T cell receptor beta chain sequence and its context. Its specificity is not known. Multiplex touch-down PCR amplified TRB using TRB-A and TRB-B pools in one tube. TCRdb reprocessed the multiplex PCR reads and reports one entry per CDR3 protein, with no DNA. Here the sample table reports 11,000 or so distinct CDR3 sequences. The data were obtained in a study of T cell clusters in autoimmune cytopenias. Study results and caveats: Primary autoimmune cytopenia patients seemingly lacked the physiological T cell clusters found in healthy donors.

Approximately 40,000 genome equivalents of blood DNA were amplified for TRB. These data are also associated with another study on T cell repertoires in aging, cancer and after chemotherapy. That paper states: Over several months to years, re-sampled healthy donor repertoires clearly shared clones. Compared with age-matched healthy donors, untreated hematological or solid cancer patients showed higher blood TCR clonality.

The sequence derives from a human donor in good health. Sequencing was performed on peripheral blood.

The CDR3 protein is CASSLVSQDTQYF. J is TRBJ2-3 and V is TRBV5-4. The CDR3 spans 13 residues. Germline CDR1 and CDR2: SGHNT and YYREEE (reference sequence).